These 8 T cell receptor beta chains share one sample of origin, sequenced in a study of T-cell memory formation after mild COVID-19. TCRdb redid the calling of the 5' RACE reads with MiXCR, one entry per CDR3 protein. Seen here are hundreds of thousands of distinct CDR3 sequences, less than 25% observed once, and the top ten hold 8.5% to 9%. The sequenced sample was PBMCs or a T cell subset sorted from them (not recorded which). The receptors here all came from an adult woman who had mild COVID-19 (a few samples of this study predate the infection). Cell type and time point are not known.

The chain carries TRBV24-1 and TRBJ2-3; 8 positions match TRBD2. This CDR3 has 15 amino acids. Germline-derived CDR1 and CDR2 are KGHDR and SFDVKD. V shed 5 bases and J 3 bases; nucleotides not matched to a gene: 6. CDR3 loop: CATSAPLAGTDTQYF. The CDR3, as DNA: TGTGCCACCAGTGCCCCCTTAGCGGGAACAGATACGCAGTATTTT.

This clonotype turned up a few times. The rearrangement joins TRBV9 to TRBJ1-3, with no clear D. The V end lost 0 bases, the J end lost 0 bases, and 10 bases lay between the germline ends. CDR1 and CDR2 from the germline V gene are SGDLS and YYNGEE. The CDR3 is 16 amino acids. In nucleotides, the CDR3 is TGTGCCAGCAGCGTAGCTTGGGGTGTCTCTGGAAACACCATATATTTT. It yields the protein CASSVAWGVSGNTIYF.

The rearrangement uses TRBV4-2 and TRBJ2-7, with D uncertain. V gave up 0 bases and J gave up 8 bases, with 11 bases separating them. CDR3 length equals 13 residues. Germline CDR1 and CDR2: LGHNA and YNFKEQ. Here the CDR3 DNA reads TGTGCCAGCAGCCAAGAGCAGGTAGCCCAGCAGTACTTC. It is translated as CASSQEQVAQQYF.

The V call is TRBV7-9, the J call TRBJ2-5; 7 bases match TRBD1. CDR1 and CDR2 (germline): SEHNR, FQNEAQ (reference sequence). With 6 bases clipped from V and 0 bases from J, the junction kept 4 bases outside the gene matches. The CDR3 covers 14 residues. CDR3 in DNA: TGTGCCAGCAGTTCCGGACAGGACCAAGAGACCCAGTACTTC. Protein sequence: CASSSGQDQETQYF.

J is TRBJ2-3 and V is TRBV6-1; D not certain. CDR3 length: 13 amino acids. The germline CDR1 and CDR2 sequences are MNHNS and SASEGT. V lost 3 bases to trimming and J lost 1 base, with 5 bases between them. This CDR3 reads CASSEQGTDTQYF. The CDR3 DNA reads TGTGCCAGCAGTGAGCAGGGCACAGATACGCAGTATTTT.

This sequence joins TRBV6-4 and TRBJ2-7; D may correspond to TRBD1 or TRBD2 (7 bases each). V was trimmed by 7 bases and J by 3 bases, leaving 19 bases between them. The CDR3 totals 15 residues. Germline V gene lookup returns CDR1 MRHNA and CDR2 SNTAGT. The CDR3 here is CASKGLKRDSYEQYF. CDR3 bases: TGTGCCAGCAAGGGCCTGAAGCGGGACAGCTACGAGCAGTACTTC.

The rearrangement uses TRBV7-2 and TRBJ2-5; the match to TRBD2 covers 9 bases. CDR1 SGHTA and CDR2 FQGNSA come from the germline V gene. The CDR3 runs to 15 residues. The ends lost 3 bases at V and 4 bases at J; junction bases unmatched: 6. In DNA form, the CDR3 reads TGTGCCAGCAGCTTTCAAGCGGGAGGTGGAGAGACCCAGTACTTC. It yields the protein CASSFQAGGGETQYF. The variable domain in full, with the rest retrieved from reference TRBV7-2 and TRBJ2-5, is GAGVSQSPSNKVTEKGKDVELRCDPISGHTALYWYRQSLGQGLEFLIYFQGNSAPDKSGLPSDRFSAERTGGSVSTLTIQRTQQEDSAVYLCASSFQAGGGETQYFGPGTRLLVL.

This clonotype has a handful of counts. The V and J genes are TRBV20-1 and TRBJ1-2, with a tentative D call TRBD1 (5 bases). Germline V gene lookup returns CDR1 DFQATT and CDR2 SNEGSKA (reference sequence). Between the trimmed V and J ends, which lost 6 bases and 12 bases, there was a span of 17 bases. The CDR3 loop spans 11 amino acids. Here the CDR3 reads CSAPLGTLHTF. As DNA, the CDR3 is TGCAGTGCACCTCTCGGGACTTTGCACACCTTC.